Below, one T cell receptor beta chain is given with its context. What it binds is unknown. This record comes from a study of OX40 agonist ivuxolimab in advanced cancers. Study at large: Patients were roughly 83% male with ages roughly 23 to 79, mean approximately 58. Study-wide results and limits: Among the nonresponders, some also had low normalized T-cell clonal expansion. Expanded clones were, on average, more numerous in CD8+ T cells than in CD4+.

Measured with immunoSEQ multiplex PCR; TCRdb has only the in-frame clones, and not every one. The repertoire consists of tens of thousands of clones, with 78% occurring once and the leading ten covering more than 10%. The source is an adult with an advanced solid tumor such as melanoma, head and neck, liver or kidney cancer. Sequenced material: CD4+ or CD8+ T cells sorted from blood, taken in a trial of the OX40 agonist ivuxolimab.

CDR3 loop: CASSSSSLDTQYF. The CDR3 nucleotides are TGTGCCAGCAGCTCCAGTAGCCTAGATACGCAGTATTTT. This chain uses TRBV28 with TRBJ2-3; D gene uncertain. The V end lost 6 bases, the J end lost 5 bases, and 12 bases lay between the germline ends. The CDR3 sequence is 13 residues long. CDR1 and CDR2 from the germline V gene are MDHEN and SYDVKM.